What follows are 24 T cell receptor beta chains derived from one specimen sequenced in a study of blood T cell repertoires in COVID-19. Here immunoSEQ multiplex PCR was the method, and the copy in TCRdb shows in-frame clones only, minus some. Seen here are 150,000 or so clones, approximately 88% observed once, and the top ten hold approximately 5.1%. The sequencing sample was made of PBMCs or T cells enriched from blood (not recorded which). The receptor source for this set is a man in his 70s who had been exposed to COVID-19.

The CDR3, as DNA: TGTGCCAGCAGACGAGGGAGGGCCTCGTACGAGCAGTACTTC. It specifies CASRRGRASYEQYF. This chain uses TRBV2 with TRBJ2-7, with 7 bases matching TRBD2. CDR1 and CDR2 (germline): SNHLY, FYNNEI. This CDR3 has 14 residues. The V gene end was trimmed by 6 bases and the J gene end by 4 bases; junction bases not matched to a gene: 9. Filled out from reference TRBV2 and TRBJ2-7, the complete variable domain reads EPEVTQTPSHQVTQMGQEVILRCVPISNHLYFYWYRQILGQKVEFLVSFYNNEISEKSEIFDDQFSVERPDGSNFTLKIRSTKLEDSAMYFCASRRGRASYEQYFGPGTRLTVT.

This chain connects TRBV5-5 to TRBJ1-1; D is uncertain. CDR3 size: 13 residues. Germline CDR1 is SGHKS and CDR2 is YYEKEE (reference sequence). Trimming removed 0 bases at V and 1 base at J, with 4 bases between. The CDR3 is CASSLVANTEAFF. CDR3 coding DNA: TGTGCCAGCAGCTTGGTGGCGAACACTGAAGCTTTCTTT.

The chain couples TRBV29-1 to TRBJ2-5; 11 bases fit TRBD2. The V gene end was trimmed by 3 bases and the J gene end by 6 bases; junction bases not matched to a gene: 6. This CDR3 contains 14 residues. Germline CDR1 is SQVTM and CDR2 is ANQGSEA. CDR3: CSVEVAGGPKTQYF. In nucleotides, the CDR3 is TGCAGCGTTGAGGTAGCGGGAGGGCCTAAGACCCAGTACTTC.

The V and J genes are TRBV5-1 and TRBJ2-7; 8 bases map to TRBD2. The CDR3 covers 14 residues. Germline trimming cut 3 bases from V and 4 bases from J; bases unmatched to any gene: 6. Germline-derived CDR1 and CDR2 are SGHRS and YFSETQ. CDR3 sequence (DNA): TGCGCCAGCAGCTCACTAGCGGTCGGGTACGAGCAGTACTTC. As protein: CASSSLAVGYEQYF.

This rearrangement joins TRBV29-1 to TRBJ1-2; D ambiguous. Germline V CDR1 and CDR2: SQVTM, ANQGSEA. The CDR3 consists of 11 residues. Trimming removed 6 bases at V and 7 bases at J, with 12 bases between. CDR3 bases: TGCAGCGTCCTCATAGAGGGTGGCTACACCTTC. This translates into CSVLIEGGYTF.

The rearrangement joins TRBV30 to TRBJ2-3; D possibly corresponds to TRBD1 (5 bases). Looked up from germline, CDR1 is GTSNPN and CDR2 is SVGIG (reference sequence). The V end was cut by 2 bases, the J end by 6 bases, with 12 bases between. The CDR3 length is 13 residues. The CDR3 region is CAWSWAGQDTQYF. CDR3 DNA sequence: TGTGCCTGGAGTTGGGCAGGGCAGGATACGCAGTATTTT.

V and J are TRBV9 and TRBJ2-2; 7 nucleotides match TRBD1. The CDR3 is made up of 16 amino acids. After removal of 0 bases from V and 2 bases from J, the junction contained 4 bases not matched to a gene. CDR1 SGDLS and CDR2 YYNGEE come from the germline V gene. The chain's CDR3 is CASSVGGQINTGELFF. Written as DNA, the CDR3 is TGTGCCAGCAGCGTAGGGGGACAGATTAACACCGGGGAGCTGTTTTTT.

J is TRBJ2-7 and V is TRBV4-3; 7 positions match TRBD1. Germline V gives CDR1 LGHNA, CDR2 YSLEER. There are 15 residues in the CDR3. V trimming: 1 base; J trimming: 0 bases; junction bases outside the gene matches: 3. The CDR3 spells CASSQAGTDSYEQYF. The CDR3 DNA reads TGCGCCAGCAGCCAAGCCGGGACAGACTCCTACGAGCAGTACTTC.

The chain carries TRBV7-6 and TRBJ2-1; TRBD2 agrees at 10 bases. The germline V gene encodes CDR1 SGHVS and CDR2 FNYEAQ. With 5 bases clipped from V and 6 bases from J, the junction kept 7 bases outside the gene matches. The CDR3 sequence is 15 residues long. The CDR3 sequence: CASSRSGGAFNEQFF. The DNA of the CDR3 is TGTGCCAGCAGCCGCAGCGGGGGGGCATTCAATGAGCAGTTCTTC.

The genes are TRBV7-9 and TRBJ1-6, with 11 nucleotides matching TRBD1. The V gene end was trimmed by 7 bases and the J gene end by 10 bases; junction bases not matched to a gene: 6. The CDR3 has 14 residues. CDR1 and CDR2 (germline): SEHNR, FQNEAQ (reference sequence). The DNA of the CDR3 is TGTGCCAGCACCAGGGACAGGGGGGAGTCACCCCTCCACTTT. Translated: CASTRDRGESPLHF.

The V and J genes are TRBV14 and TRBJ1-1, with D possibly being TRBD1 (6 bases). Trimming cost V 4 bases and J 7 bases, with 16 bases left between them. The CDR3 runs to 14 residues. Germline values: CDR1 SGHDN, CDR2 FVKESK. The CDR3 region has the DNA TGTGCCAGCAGCCGCCGAAGGGGGAGCAATGAAGCTTTCTTT. It encodes CASSRRRGSNEAFF.

The gene calls are TRBV5-8 and TRBJ1-3, with TRBD1 matching over 8 bases. This CDR3 is 18 amino acids long. The V gene's germline CDR1 is SGHTS and CDR2 YDEGEE. J gave up 4 bases and V 4 bases, and 16 bases lay outside the gene matches. The CDR3 DNA reads as TGTGCCAGCAGCCCCCGGACAGGGAAGCCACGAGGGGGAAACACCATATATTTT. It specifies CASSPRTGKPRGGNTIYF.

This chain connects TRBV18 to TRBJ1-6, with 10 bases that match TRBD1. The germline V gene encodes CDR1 KGHSH and CDR2 LQKENI. There are 15 residues in the CDR3. The J segment lost 8 bases and the V segment lost 4 bases, leaving 5 bases of the junction unmatched. The CDR3 sequence is CASSLGTGEYSPLHF. CDR3 bases: TGTGCCAGCTCACTAGGGACAGGGGAGTATTCACCCCTCCACTTT. The full variable domain, rest sourced from reference TRBV18 and TRBJ1-6, is NAGVMQNPRHLVRRRGQEARLRCSPMKGHSHVYWYRQLPEEGLKFMVYLQKENIIDESGMPKERFSAEFPKEGPSILRIQQVVRGDSAAYFCASSLGTGEYSPLHFGNGTRLTVT.

The chain joins TRBV30 to TRBJ1-1; TRBD1 aligns across 7 bases. CDR3 length equals 13 residues. Per germline, CDR1 GTSNPN and CDR2 SVGIG (reference sequence). With V trimmed by 3 bases and J by 3 bases, 4 bases remained unmatched. The CDR3, as DNA: TGTGCCTGGAGGGAACAGGGGTACACTGAAGCTTTCTTT. It specifies CAWREQGYTEAFF.

This chain connects TRBV19 to TRBJ1-1, with D perhaps matching TRBD1 (6 bases). The CDR3 runs to 15 residues. CDR1 is LNHDA, CDR2 SQIVND, per germline (reference sequence). The ends were cut back, 9 bases at V and 1 base at J, with 18 bases in the middle. The CDR3 loop is CASHPHRDRNTEAFF. Written as DNA, the CDR3 is TGTGCCAGCCACCCGCACAGGGACCGGAACACTGAAGCTTTCTTT.

DNA for the CDR3: TGTGCCATCAGCCTCGGGGGATCGGGGGATGATACGCAGTATTTT. As protein: CAISLGGSGDDTQYF. The chain recombines TRBV10-3 with TRBJ2-3, with a weak D call TRBD2 (6 bases). Germline CDR1 ENHRY, CDR2 SYGVKD. The V end was cut by 6 bases, the J end by 6 bases, with 19 bases between. There are 15 residues in the CDR3.

The rearrangement joins TRBV2 to TRBJ1-1; D possibly corresponds to TRBD1 (5 bases). The germline V gene encodes CDR1 SNHLY and CDR2 FYNNEI. The CDR3 sequence is 11 residues long. V was trimmed by 4 bases and J by 7 bases, leaving 7 bases between them. DNA of the CDR3: TGTGCCAGCAGTGGCAGGGATGAAGCTTTCTTT. Protein: CASSGRDEAFF.

The CDR3 loop reads CASSADSDKDTQYF. CDR3 in DNA: TGTGCCAGCTCAGCGGACAGCGATAAAGATACGCAGTATTTT. The rearrangement joins TRBV18 to TRBJ2-3; TRBD1 is a possible D gene (6 bases). This CDR3 spans 14 amino acids. V was cut by 5 bases and J by 5 bases, with 14 bases left in between. Germline V CDR1 and CDR2: KGHSH, LQKENI.

The chain couples TRBV7-2 to TRBJ1-5; tentative D call: TRBD1 (6 bases). Germline loops: CDR1 SGHTA, CDR2 FQGNSA. The CDR3 is 15 residues long. The germline V and J ends were trimmed by 3 bases and 7 bases, with 16 bases remaining between them. This chain's CDR3 is CASSFGSGGGQPQHF. The CDR3 DNA reads as TGTGCCAGCAGCTTCGGCTCGGGGGGCGGACAGCCCCAGCATTTT.

This clone came up a few times. CDR3 amino acids: CASSLLAGAKNIQYF. For the CDR3, the DNA is TGTGCCAGCAGCTTATTAGCGGGAGCCAAAAACATTCAGTACTTC. The J gene is TRBJ2-4, the V gene TRBV5-4, with TRBD2 matching over 7 bases. CDR3 size: 15 residues. CDR1 and CDR2 (germline): SGHNT, YYREEE (reference sequence). Germline trimming cut 2 bases from V and 0 bases from J; bases unmatched to any gene: 2.

The chain has TRBV7-2 and TRBJ2-2; possibly TRBD1 for D (5 bases). The germline V gene has CDR1 SGHTA and CDR2 FQGNSA. With 1 base removed from V and 8 bases from J, the gap between germline ends came to 14 bases. The CDR3 consists of 15 residues. As DNA, the CDR3 is TGTGCCAGCAGCTTAGTCGCAGGGTCTGGAGGGGAGCTGTTTTTT. It translates to CASSLVAGSGGELFF.

In regard to this clone: The sample contains more than one DNA sequence encoding this CDR3. The V call is TRBV4-3, the J call TRBJ2-7, with D perhaps matching TRBD1 (5 bases). There are 13 residues in the CDR3. Germline lookup yields CDR1 LGHNA and CDR2 YSLEER. The V gene lost 1 base and the J gene lost 3 bases, with 7 bases spanning the gap. CDR3 region: CASSQVQGYEQYF. CDR3 DNA: TGCGCCAGCAGCCAAGTGCAGGGCTACGAGCAGTACTTC.

This rearrangement joins TRBV28 to TRBJ2-2; D possibly corresponds to TRBD2 (5 bases). From germline, CDR1 is MDHEN and CDR2 SYDVKM. V was shortened by 2 bases and J by 16 bases, with 14 bases between the two germline ends. This CDR3 spans 12 amino acids. The CDR3, as DNA: TGTGCCAGCAGTTTAGGAGGTTGGGATCCGTTTTTT. Translated: CASSLGGWDPFF.

V and J are TRBV5-4 and TRBJ1-2, with TRBD1 identical over 10 bases. Germline trimming cut 3 bases from V and 6 bases from J; bases unmatched to any gene: 8. The CDR3 extends over 15 amino acids. The germline gives CDR1 SGHNT, CDR2 YYREEE (reference sequence). CDR3 residues: CASSSRMTGGNGYTF. As DNA, the CDR3 is TGTGCCAGCAGCTCCCGCATGACAGGGGGCAATGGCTACACCTTC. Together with reference TRBV5-4 and TRBJ1-2, the CDR3 gives the full variable domain: ETGVTQSPTHLIKTRGQQVTLRCSSQSGHNTVSWYQQALGQGPQFIFQYYREEENGRGNFPPRFSGLQFPNYSSELNVNALELDDSALYLCASSSRMTGGNGYTFGSGTRLTVV.